The TCR beta chain under discussion was sequenced for a study of blood T cell repertoires in COVID-19. About the study: Researchers got acute and convalescent COVID-19 samples from the United States, Italy and Spain. T cells, B-cell-depleted T cells, or PBMCs provided the cDNA or gDNA that served as material.

V lost 1 base to trimming and J lost 8 bases; unmatched junction nucleotides: 4. Germline CDR1 reads SGHRS; CDR2 reads YFSETQ. This CDR3 spans 13 amino acids. Authors' processing steps: By means of reference gene primer amplification, nucleated cell counts were estimated. This table comes from immunoSEQ multiplex PCR, and its TCRdb copy is limited to in-frame clones, with some not included. V, J and clone size derive from that table, while D and trimming were established from the DNA sequence. The data contain 110,000 or so clones, around 83% of them seen just once; the ten biggest clones take up 6.5% to 10%.

Source material: peripheral blood. The receptor's source is a woman older than 75 with active or convalescent COVID-19. The chain recombines TRBV5-1 with TRBJ1-2; TRBD1 aligns across 8 bases. The CDR3 coding sequence is TGCGCCAGCAGCTTGACTTCAGGGGGCGGCTACACCTTC. This sequence encodes CASSLTSGGGYTF.